The following is a T cell receptor beta chain sequence with its context. What it recognizes is unknown. CDR3 size: 15 residues. V shed 0 bases and J shed 1 base, with 11 bases lying between them. The germline V gene has CDR1 SGHNT and CDR2 YYREEE (reference sequence). The record originates from a study of cytotoxic CD8 clonotypes in ibrutinib-treated CLL. Points from the study as a whole: Higher circulating CD8+ T-cell counts strongly accompanied higher baseline clonality, above age-matched healthy donors. Clonality went higher at ibrutinib response and then dropped back toward baseline at progression.

Profiling relied on immunoSEQ multiplex PCR, and the TCRdb table lists in-frame clones only, not all of them. The top ten hold less than 20% of the sample, which has a few hundred thousand clones, under 75% seen once. The rearrangement uses TRBV5-4 and TRBJ2-7; D may be TRBD1 (6 bases). This TCR derives from a human donor with chronic lymphocytic leukemia. Specimen: PBMCs, collected after 24 months of ibrutinib treatment. The CDR3: CASSLGMGASYEQYF. In DNA form, the CDR3 reads TGTGCCAGCAGCTTGGGTATGGGGGCGTCCTACGAGCAGTACTTC. The variable domain in full, completed from reference TRBV5-4 and TRBJ2-7, reads ETGVTQSPTHLIKTRGQQVTLRCSSQSGHNTVSWYQQALGQGPQFIFQYYREEENGRGNFPPRFSGLQFPNYSSELNVNALELDDSALYLCASSLGMGASYEQYFGPGTRLTVT.